The rows below give T cell receptor beta chains drawn from one sample of a study of CD8 T cells in ankylosing spondylitis. MiXCR was run by TCRdb on the 5' RACE reads, yielding one entry per CDR3 protein. The sample holds some 240,000 distinct CDR3 sequences; under 20% are singletons and the top ten take more than 25%. Sequencing input: blood, either unsorted or a sorted T cell fraction (not recorded which). The source is a male donor with ankylosing spondylitis or in good health (not recorded which). Both conserved end residues are part of each CDR3. The D gene is left open where the match is weak. A row's size may be missing; if present it is once, few, many or a size class.

CDR3 protein: CSVRDSIQETQYF
CDR3 DNA: TGCAGCGTTCGGGACAGTATTCAAGAGACCCAGTACTTC
J gene: TRBJ2-5
D gene: TRBD1
clone size: few
V gene: TRBV29-1

CDR3 protein: CASSQGRLAGLSTDTQYF
CDR3 DNA: TGTGCCAGCAGCCAAGGTCGACTAGCGGGCCTTAGCACAGATACGCAGTATTTT
J gene: TRBJ2-3
D gene: TRBD2
clone size: -
V gene: TRBV4-2

CDR3 protein: CASSVAGTKETQYF
CDR3 DNA: TGTGCCAGCAGCGTAGCTGGGACCAAAGAGACCCAGTACTTC
J gene: TRBJ2-5
D gene: -
clone size: many
V gene: TRBV9

CDR3 protein: CASSPGYLGTYNEQFF
CDR3 DNA: TGTGCCAGCAGCCCCGGTTATCTTGGGACCTACAATGAGCAGTTCTTC
J gene: TRBJ2-1
D gene: -
clone size: many
V gene: TRBV4-2

CDR3 protein: CSASGEDGEAFF
CDR3 DNA: TGCAGTGCTAGCGGAGAGGACGGTGAAGCTTTCTTT
J gene: TRBJ1-1
D gene: -
clone size: few
V gene: TRBV20-1

CDR3 protein: CASSPRGEDEAFF
CDR3 DNA: TGTGCCAGCAGCCCAAGGGGGGAGGACGAAGCTTTCTTT
J gene: TRBJ1-1
D gene: -
clone size: few
V gene: TRBV7-9

CDR3 protein: CASRAGLADEQFF
CDR3 DNA: TGTGCCAGCAGAGCGGGACTAGCGGATGAGCAGTTCTTC
J gene: TRBJ2-1
D gene: TRBD2
clone size: -
V gene: TRBV12-3/TRBV12-4

CDR3 protein: CASSPRTSVSYEQYF
CDR3 DNA: TGTGCCAGCAGTCCTCGGACTAGCGTCTCCTACGAGCAGTACTTC
J gene: TRBJ2-7
D gene: TRBD2
clone size: few
V gene: TRBV28

CDR3 protein: CASSLVGPRTNEQFF
CDR3 DNA: TGTGCCAGCAGCTTAGTCGGGCCTAGGACCAATGAGCAGTTCTTC
J gene: TRBJ2-1
D gene: -
clone size: -
V gene: TRBV7-9

CDR3 protein: CASSQFPGNQPQHF
CDR3 DNA: TGTGCCAGCAGCCAATTCCCAGGGAATCAGCCCCAGCATTTT
J gene: TRBJ1-5
D gene: -
clone size: -
V gene: TRBV5-6

CDR3 protein: CASSLPEGVSSYNEQFF
CDR3 DNA: TGTGCCAGCAGTTTACCGGAGGGGGTGAGCTCCTACAATGAGCAGTTCTTC
J gene: TRBJ2-1
D gene: -
clone size: few
V gene: TRBV12-3/TRBV12-4

CDR3 protein: CASSLGVDQTQYF
CDR3 DNA: TGTGCCAGCAGCTTGGGCGTGGACCAGACCCAGTACTTC
J gene: TRBJ2-5
D gene: -
clone size: few
V gene: TRBV5-5

CDR3 protein: CSARDWEETNYEQYF
CDR3 DNA: TGCAGTGCTAGAGACTGGGAGGAAACAAACTACGAGCAGTACTTC
J gene: TRBJ2-7
D gene: -
clone size: -
V gene: TRBV20-1

CDR3 protein: CSVEGQGDTQYF
CDR3 DNA: TGCAGCGTTGAGGGACAGGGGGATACGCAGTATTTT
J gene: TRBJ2-3
D gene: TRBD1
clone size: few
V gene: TRBV29-1

CDR3 protein: CASSPGLAGVPETQYF
CDR3 DNA: TGTGCCAGCAGTCCGGGACTAGCGGGAGTTCCAGAGACCCAGTACTTC
J gene: TRBJ2-5
D gene: TRBD2
clone size: -
V gene: TRBV27

CDR3 protein: CASSQDLGRDGTEAFF
CDR3 DNA: TGCGCCAGCAGCCAAGATTTGGGCAGGGATGGTACTGAAGCTTTCTTT
J gene: TRBJ1-1
D gene: -
clone size: -
V gene: TRBV4-3

CDR3 protein: CASSYSIQVRNTEAFF
CDR3 DNA: TGTGCCAGCAGTTACTCGATTCAGGTGAGGAACACTGAAGCTTTCTTT
J gene: TRBJ1-1
D gene: -
clone size: -
V gene: TRBV6-5

CDR3 protein: CSVRLAGGGSYNEQFF
CDR3 DNA: TGCAGCGTTAGACTAGCGGGGGGAGGGTCCTACAATGAGCAGTTCTTC
J gene: TRBJ2-1
D gene: TRBD2
clone size: few
V gene: TRBV29-1

CDR3 protein: CASSPDRSQIYQETQYF
CDR3 DNA: TGTGCCAGCAGTCCTGACCGATCCCAAATCTACCAAGAGACCCAGTACTTC
J gene: TRBJ2-5
D gene: -
clone size: few
V gene: TRBV6-1

CDR3 protein: CASSQQGQGFSNQPQHF
CDR3 DNA: TGTGCCAGCAGCCAACAGGGACAGGGGTTCTCCAATCAGCCCCAGCATTTT
J gene: TRBJ1-5
D gene: TRBD1
clone size: few
V gene: TRBV4-2

CDR3 protein: CASSLGGRGSLEQYF
CDR3 DNA: TGTGCCAGCAGCTTAGGAGGCAGGGGTTCTCTCGAGCAGTACTTC
J gene: TRBJ2-7
D gene: -
clone size: few
V gene: TRBV7-8

CDR3 protein: CASSAAGVSYEQYF
CDR3 DNA: TGTGCCAGCAGCGCGGCGGGGGTCTCCTACGAGCAGTACTTC
J gene: TRBJ2-7
D gene: TRBD2
clone size: -
V gene: TRBV11-2

CDR3 protein: CASSFGTSGHNEQFF
CDR3 DNA: TGTGCCAGCAGCTTTGGGACTAGCGGACACAATGAGCAGTTCTTC
J gene: TRBJ2-1
D gene: TRBD2
clone size: many
V gene: TRBV7-6